The text below deals with one TCR beta chain. This CDR3 spans 13 amino acids. The V end lost 3 bases, the J end lost 1 base, and 6 bases lay between the germline ends. TCRdb's table, derived via immunoSEQ multiplex PCR, lists solely in-frame clones and lacks some. In the table there are approximately 170,000 clones, 80% to 90% of which are singletons. The record originates from a study of blood T cell repertoires in COVID-19. The chain uses TRBV12-3 or TRBV12-4 and TRBJ1-1; no reliable D call. The sample consisted of peripheral blood. This TCR derives from a man between 18 and 29 years old who had recovered from COVID-19. CDR3 residues: CASSFTQNTEAFF. The CDR3 DNA sequence: TGTGCCAGCAGTTTCACTCAGAACACTGAAGCTTTCTTT.